The 5 T cell receptor beta chains in this list originate from one sample, sequenced in a study of T cell changes during pregnancy in multiple sclerosis. Libraries were prepared by immunoSEQ multiplex PCR; TCRdb keeps only in-frame clonotypes and omits some of them. The sample has about 36,000 clones, approximately 92% seen once. The sequencing used CD4+ T cells from peripheral blood mononuclear cells, collected in the third trimester of pregnancy. The receptors were gathered from a female donor in good health, enrolled as a control in a pregnancy study.

The rearrangement joins TRBV7-6 to TRBJ2-7, with a possible D match to TRBD1 (6 bases). CDR1 is SGHVS and CDR2 is FNYEAQ in the germline V gene. V dropped 5 bases and J dropped 4 bases, with 18 bases sitting between them. CDR3 length: 15 amino acids. The CDR3 coding sequence is TGTGCCAGCAGCCGAGGGAGAGGGGGACGTTACGAGCAGTACTTC. Translating gives CASSRGRGGRYEQYF.

V usage is TRBV7-2 and J usage is TRBJ1-1; D is perhaps TRBD1 (5 bases). V was shortened by 5 bases and J by 0 bases, with 16 bases between the two germline ends. The CDR3 is 16 amino acids. The germline CDR1 and CDR2 sequences are SGHTA and FQGNSA. CDR3 bases: TGTGCCAGCAGCCCCGCCCTAGACAGACTGAACACTGAAGCTTTCTTT. Its translation: CASSPALDRLNTEAFF. Full variable domain (missing parts from reference TRBV7-2 and TRBJ1-1): GAGVSQSPSNKVTEKGKDVELRCDPISGHTALYWYRQSLGQGLEFLIYFQGNSAPDKSGLPSDRFSAERTGGSVSTLTIQRTQQEDSAVYLCASSPALDRLNTEAFFGQGTRLTVV.

Only a few counts were recorded for this clone. The rearrangement uses TRBV5-1 and TRBJ1-6; tentatively, D is TRBD1 (6 bases). The V gene's germline CDR1 is SGHRS and CDR2 YFSETQ. CDR3 size: 15 residues. V lost 4 bases and J lost 5, with 13 bases in between. The CDR3 loop reads CASSNLGGDNSPLHF. CDR3 nucleotide sequence: TGCGCCAGCAGCAATCTAGGGGGAGATAATTCACCCCTCCACTTT.

The V and J genes are TRBV19 and TRBJ1-6; TRBD1 might be the D (5 bases). From germline, CDR1 is LNHDA and CDR2 SQIVND (reference sequence). This CDR3 has 20 residues. V gave up 0 bases and J gave up 3 bases, with 21 bases separating them. The CDR3 protein is CASSIEGDSPSLFYNSPLHF. CDR3 bases: TGTGCCAGTAGTATAGAAGGGGATTCCCCATCCCTCTTCTATAATTCACCCCTCCACTTT.

This chain connects TRBV4-1 to TRBJ1-6; TRBD1 is a possible D gene (6 bases). There are 17 residues in the CDR3. The germline CDR1 and CDR2 sequences are MGHRA and YSYEKL. Trimming removed 2 bases from V and 6 bases from J, with 17 bases in between. The CDR3 nucleotides are TGCGCCAGCAGCCAACGCGAGACAGGCGGACTTAATTCACCCCTCCACTTT. Translated: CASSQRETGGLNSPLHF.